What follows is one T cell receptor beta chain and its context. V lost 3 bases to trimming and J lost 4 bases, with 10 bases between them. The CDR3 runs 14 residues. The germline V gene encodes CDR1 MNHEY and CDR2 SMNVEV (reference sequence). As for time point: week 3, after first cycle of checkpoint inhibitor. Sequencing used immunoSEQ multiplex PCR; TCRdb keeps in-frame clones, though not all of them. The sample includes some 20,000 clones, 70% to 90% of them seen just once. This record comes from a study of blood T cell dynamics during melanoma immunotherapy. Study in general: Metastatic melanoma patients received first-line pembrolizumab or nivolumab plus ipilimumab.

This clonotype originated in a human donor with melanoma. The chain links TRBV27 to TRBJ2-1; no clear D gene. The sequencing here drew on blood, taken from a patient treated with checkpoint blockade. Written as DNA, the CDR3 is TGTGCCAGCAGTTTCTTCGGGCCGTACAATGAGCAGTTCTTC. Translated: CASSFFGPYNEQFF.